These 3 T cell receptor beta chains were all obtained from the same sample, sequenced in a study of identical twins. TCRdb reanalysed the 5' RACE reads using MiXCR and keeps one entry per CDR3 protein. This table has more than 400,000 distinct CDR3 sequences, roughly 15% appearing once. This sample also belongs to another study, concerning yellow fever vaccine responses in identical twins.

Sequencing was carried out using CD4+ T cells sorted from blood. All receptors come from a woman in her late teens or twenties in good health.

This clonotype was detected only a few times. The V gene is TRBV9, the J gene TRBJ2-6; D unresolved. The germline V gene has CDR1 SGDLS and CDR2 YYNGEE. Trimming pared 3 bases from V and 0 bases from J, leaving 10 bases between. The CDR3 length is 16 residues. The CDR3 bases are TGTGCCAGCAGCGCAAAGGGTCTCTCTGGGGCCAACGTCCTGACTTTC. This sequence encodes CASSAKGLSGANVLTF. The full variable domain, its missing parts supplied by reference TRBV9 and TRBJ2-6, is DSGVTQTPKHLITATGQRVTLRCSPRSGDLSVYWYQQSLDQGLQFLIQYYNGEERAKGNILERFSAQQFPDLHSELNLSSLELGDSALYFCASSAKGLSGANVLTFGAGSRLTVL.

The rearrangement links TRBV11-2 to TRBJ1-2; 7 nucleotides line up with TRBD1. The CDR3 runs to 13 residues. Germline V lookup: CDR1 SGHAT, CDR2 FQNNGV. The V segment lost 1 base and the J segment 6 bases; nucleotides outside the gene matches: 2. CDR3 sequence reads: CASSLVGGHGYTF. DNA for the CDR3: TGTGCCAGCAGCTTAGTAGGGGGCCATGGCTACACCTTC. The full variable domain, with the rest looked up from reference TRBV11-2 and TRBJ1-2, is EAGVAQSPRYKIIEKRQSVAFWCNPISGHATLYWYQQILGQGPKLLIQFQNNGVVDDSQLPKDRFSAERLKGVDSTLKIQPAKLEDSAVYLCASSLVGGHGYTFGSGTRLTVV.

This chain connects TRBV12-3 or TRBV12-4 to TRBJ2-5; D gene uncertain. The V gene lost 1 base and the J gene lost 7 bases, with 13 bases spanning the gap. The CDR3 extends over 14 amino acids. The CDR3 reads CASSLDGGRGTQYF. CDR3 bases: TGTGCCAGCAGTTTAGACGGTGGGCGAGGGACCCAGTACTTC.